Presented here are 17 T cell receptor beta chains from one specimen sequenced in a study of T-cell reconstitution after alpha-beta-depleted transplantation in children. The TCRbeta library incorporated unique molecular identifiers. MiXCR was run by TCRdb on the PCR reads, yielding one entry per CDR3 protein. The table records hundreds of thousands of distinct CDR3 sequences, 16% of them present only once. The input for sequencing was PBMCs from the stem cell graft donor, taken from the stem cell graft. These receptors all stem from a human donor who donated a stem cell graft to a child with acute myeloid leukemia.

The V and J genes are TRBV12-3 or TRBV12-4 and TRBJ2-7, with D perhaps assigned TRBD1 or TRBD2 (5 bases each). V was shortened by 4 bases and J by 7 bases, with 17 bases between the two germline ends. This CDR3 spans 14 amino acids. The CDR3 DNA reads TGTGCCAGCAGTTCCGCAGGGTTTGCGGGTGAGCAGTACTTC. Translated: CASSSAGFAGEQYF.

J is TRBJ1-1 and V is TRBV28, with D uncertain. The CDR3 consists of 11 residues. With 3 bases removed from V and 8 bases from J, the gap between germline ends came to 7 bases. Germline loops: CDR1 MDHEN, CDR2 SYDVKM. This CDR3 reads CASSLAREAFF. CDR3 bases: TGTGCCAGCAGTTTGGCACGGGAAGCTTTCTTT.

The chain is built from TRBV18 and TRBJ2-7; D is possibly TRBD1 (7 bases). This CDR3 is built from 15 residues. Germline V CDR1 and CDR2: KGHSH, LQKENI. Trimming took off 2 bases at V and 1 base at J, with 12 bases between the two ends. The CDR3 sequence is CASSPGGGVSYEQYF. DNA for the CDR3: TGTGCCAGCTCACCAGGAGGGGGCGTTTCCTACGAGCAGTACTTC.

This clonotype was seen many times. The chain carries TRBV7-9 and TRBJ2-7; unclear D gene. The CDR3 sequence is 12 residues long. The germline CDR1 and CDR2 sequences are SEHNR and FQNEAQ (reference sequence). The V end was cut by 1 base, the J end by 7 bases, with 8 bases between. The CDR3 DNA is TGTGCCAGCAGCTTAGACCAACTTGAGCAGTACTTC. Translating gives CASSLDQLEQYF.

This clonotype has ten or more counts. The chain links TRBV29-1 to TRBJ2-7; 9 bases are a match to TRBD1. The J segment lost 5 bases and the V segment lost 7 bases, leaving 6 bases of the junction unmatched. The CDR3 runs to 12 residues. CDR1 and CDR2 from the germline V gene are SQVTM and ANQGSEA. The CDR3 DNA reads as TGCAGCGGTACAGGGGGCAGGAACGAGCAGTACTTC. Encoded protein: CSGTGGRNEQYF.

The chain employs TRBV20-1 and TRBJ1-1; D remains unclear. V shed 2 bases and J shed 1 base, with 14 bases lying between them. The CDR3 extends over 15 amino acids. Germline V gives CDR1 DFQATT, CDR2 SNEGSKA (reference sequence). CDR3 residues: CSARFLAAANTEAFF. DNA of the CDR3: TGCAGTGCTAGATTTCTTGCGGCAGCGAACACTGAAGCTTTCTTT.

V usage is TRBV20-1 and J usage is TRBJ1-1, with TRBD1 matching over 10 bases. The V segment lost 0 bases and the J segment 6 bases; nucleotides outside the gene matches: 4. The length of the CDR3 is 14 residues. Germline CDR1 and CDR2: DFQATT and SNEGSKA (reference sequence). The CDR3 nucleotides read TGCAGTGCTAGAGAGACAGGGGGCGCGCCTGAAGCTTTCTTT. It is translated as CSARETGGAPEAFF.

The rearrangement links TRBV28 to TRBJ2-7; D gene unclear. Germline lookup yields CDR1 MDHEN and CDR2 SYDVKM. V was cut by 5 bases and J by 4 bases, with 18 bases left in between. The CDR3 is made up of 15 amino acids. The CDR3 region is CASSPTNGRSYEQYV. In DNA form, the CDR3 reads TGTGCCAGCAGTCCTACTAACGGGCGGAGTTACGAGCAGTACGTC.

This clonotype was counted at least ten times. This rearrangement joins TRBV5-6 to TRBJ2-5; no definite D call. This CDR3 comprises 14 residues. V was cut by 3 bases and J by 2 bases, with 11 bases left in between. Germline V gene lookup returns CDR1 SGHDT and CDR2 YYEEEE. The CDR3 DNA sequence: TGTGCCAGCAGCTACACGACTGGGCAAGAGACCCAGTACTTC. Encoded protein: CASSYTTGQETQYF.

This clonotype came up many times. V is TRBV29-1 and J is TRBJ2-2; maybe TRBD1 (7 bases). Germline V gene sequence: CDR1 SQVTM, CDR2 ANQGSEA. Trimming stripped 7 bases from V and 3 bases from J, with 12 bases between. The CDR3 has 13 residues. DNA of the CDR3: TGCAGCGGTGCGGGACAGTACACCGGGGAGCTGTTTTTT. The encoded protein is CSGAGQYTGELFF.

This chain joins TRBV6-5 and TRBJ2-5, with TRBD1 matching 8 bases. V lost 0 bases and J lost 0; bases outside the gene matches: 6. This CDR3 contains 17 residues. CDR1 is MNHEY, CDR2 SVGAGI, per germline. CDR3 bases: TGTGCCAGCAGTTACTCGGGGGGACAGGAGTACCAAGAGACCCAGTACTTC. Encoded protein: CASSYSGGQEYQETQYF.

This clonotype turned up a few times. CDR3 in amino acids: CASSVAGGSNEQFF. The CDR3 region has the DNA TGTGCCAGCAGTGTTGCGGGGGGGAGCAATGAGCAGTTCTTC. The chain employs TRBV28 and TRBJ2-1, with TRBD2 matching 9 bases. J was trimmed by 6 bases and V by 5 bases; bases with no gene match: 5. Germline values: CDR1 MDHEN, CDR2 SYDVKM. This CDR3 is 14 amino acids long.

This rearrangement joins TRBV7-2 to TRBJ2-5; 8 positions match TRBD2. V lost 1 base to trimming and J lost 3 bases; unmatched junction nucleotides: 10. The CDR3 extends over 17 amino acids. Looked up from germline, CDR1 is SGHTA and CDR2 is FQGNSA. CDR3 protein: CASSLGGLRGAKETQYF. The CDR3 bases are TGTGCCAGCAGCTTAGGTGGATTGCGGGGGGCGAAAGAGACCCAGTACTTC.

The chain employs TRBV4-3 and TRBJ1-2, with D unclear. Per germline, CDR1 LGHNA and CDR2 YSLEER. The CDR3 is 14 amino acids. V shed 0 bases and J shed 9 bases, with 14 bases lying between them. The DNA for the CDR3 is TGCGCCAGCAGCCAAGAGGTCCAAACCGGGAGCTACACCTTC. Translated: CASSQEVQTGSYTF.

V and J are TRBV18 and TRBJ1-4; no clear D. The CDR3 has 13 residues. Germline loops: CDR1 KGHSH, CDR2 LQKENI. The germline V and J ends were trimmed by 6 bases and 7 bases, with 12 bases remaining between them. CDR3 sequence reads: CASSSTWGEKLFF. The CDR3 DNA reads TGTGCCAGCTCGTCGACCTGGGGTGAAAAACTGTTTTTT.

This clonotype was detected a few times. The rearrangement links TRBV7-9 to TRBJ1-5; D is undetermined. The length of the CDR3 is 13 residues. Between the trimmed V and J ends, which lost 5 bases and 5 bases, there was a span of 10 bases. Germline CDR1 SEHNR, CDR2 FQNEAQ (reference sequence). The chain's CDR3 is CASSPGGYQPQHF. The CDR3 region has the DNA TGTGCCAGCAGCCCAGGAGGGTATCAGCCCCAGCATTTT.

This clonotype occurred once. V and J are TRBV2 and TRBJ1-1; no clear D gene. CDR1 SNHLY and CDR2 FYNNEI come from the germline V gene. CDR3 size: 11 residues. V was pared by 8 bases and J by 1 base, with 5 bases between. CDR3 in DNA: TGTGCCAGCCCCCGGAACACTGAAGCTTTCTTT. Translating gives CASPRNTEAFF.